This T cell receptor beta chain was identified in a study of identical twins. MiXCR, run by TCRdb on the 5' RACE reads, gives a single entry per CDR3 protein. The data hold about 430,000 distinct CDR3 sequences, with under 20% observed a single time. With 6 bases clipped from V and 7 bases from J, the junction kept 8 bases outside the gene matches. This CDR3 has 12 amino acids. CDR1 is DFQATT and CDR2 is SNEGSKA in the germline V gene (reference sequence). On this clonotype itself: Its antigen is not identified.

General observations from the study: Within beta out-of-frame sequences, the excess sharing observed between twins was weaker.

The chain couples TRBV20-1 to TRBJ1-1; 7 bases match TRBD1. What was sequenced was naive T cells sorted from blood. The origin of this receptor is a man in his fifties or sixties in good health. In nucleotides, the CDR3 is TGCAGTGCCAGGGGGGGGCGGATTGAAGCTTTCTTT. Its translation is CSARGGRIEAFF.